The rows below give T cell receptor beta chains drawn from one sample of a study of blood T cell repertoires in COVID-19. The protocol was immunoSEQ multiplex PCR, while the TCRdb copy is restricted to in-frame clones and leaves out a portion. This table has around 200,000 clones, over 80% appearing once. Material: peripheral blood. Receptor source: a woman in her 40s with COVID-19, enrolled during active disease. CDR3s include the opening cysteine and the closing phenylalanine or tryptophan. Fields, in order: V gene, D gene, clone size, J gene, CDR3 DNA, CDR3 protein. The D gene is left open where the match is weak. The size of a clone is reported for some rows only, either as once, few or many, or as a class for expanded clones.

TRBV19	TRBD2	NA	TRBJ2-1	TGTGCCAGTAGTATAGGACTAGCAGATGAGCAGTTCTTC	CASSIGLADEQFF
TRBV19	NA	NA	TRBJ1-2	TGTGCCAGTAGTCCCCAAAGAACAGGCGACTATGGCTACACCTTC	CASSPQRTGDYGYTF
TRBV6-2/TRBV6-3	TRBD1	NA	TRBJ1-4	TGTGCCAGCAGTACCGCCCTAGGACAGGGGGAGAATAGTGAAAAACTGTTTTTT	CASSTALGQGENSEKLFF
TRBV3-1/TRBV3-2	NA	few	TRBJ1-2	TGTGCCAGCAGCCCCCGGGGGGGCTATGGCTACACCTTC	CASSPRGGYGYTF
TRBV5-1	NA	NA	TRBJ2-5	TGCGCCAGCAGCCCAGGTGGAAAAGAGACCCAGTACTTC	CASSPGGKETQYF
TRBV7-3	NA	NA	TRBJ2-3	TGTGCCAGCAGCTTGACAGGCACAGATACGCAGTATTTT	CASSLTGTDTQYF
TRBV28	TRBD1	NA	TRBJ1-2	TGTGCCAGCAGTATTCCACGACAGGGCCTATATGGCTACACCTTC	CASSIPRQGLYGYTF
TRBV7-3	NA	NA	TRBJ2-5	TGTGCCAGCAGCTTAACTTCAACAGGGATCGAGACCCAGTACTTC	CASSLTSTGIETQYF
TRBV6-1	NA	NA	TRBJ2-7	TGTGCCAGCAGTGAAGCAGGCAGGGTGAACGAGCAGTACTTC	CASSEAGRVNEQYF
TRBV2	TRBD1	few	TRBJ1-3	TGTGCCAGCGGGGACAGGTTCTCTGGAAACACCATATATTTT	CASGDRFSGNTIYF
TRBV3-1/TRBV3-2	NA	NA	TRBJ2-1	TGTGCCAGCAGCCGTGGGCTAGCGCTGTTTCATGAGCAGTTCTTC	CASSRGLALFHEQFF
TRBV7-9	TRBD2	NA	TRBJ2-1	TGTGCCAGCAGCGGCCTAGCGGGAGGCGGCATGAATGAGCAGTTCTTC	CASSGLAGGGMNEQFF
TRBV5-6	TRBD2	once	TRBJ2-1	TGTGCCAGCATCCTCCTGGGAGGGCGAGCCTACAATGAGCAGTTCTTC	CASILLGGRAYNEQFF
TRBV23-1	NA	once	TRBJ1-1	TGCGCCAGCAGTCTAGGGGGAATGAACACTGAAGCTTTCTTT	CASSLGGMNTEAFF
TRBV4-1	TRBD1	NA	TRBJ1-5	TGCGCCAGCAGCCAAAGGGACAGGGCTCAGCCCCAGCATTTT	CASSQRDRAQPQHF
TRBV7-9	NA	few	TRBJ2-3	TGTGCCAGCAGCCAATCCGCTAGGAGCACAGATACGCAGTATTTT	CASSQSARSTDTQYF
TRBV5-1	NA	NA	TRBJ1-2	TGCGCCAGCGGCGGGGACCGATATGGCTACACCTTC	CASGGDRYGYTF
TRBV5-1	NA	NA	TRBJ1-4	TGCGCCAGCAGCTTGGGACAGGAAAATGAAAAACTGTTTTTT	CASSLGQENEKLFF
TRBV20-1	NA	once	TRBJ1-1	TGCAGTGCTAAACAGAACACTGAAGCTTTCTTT	CSAKQNTEAFF
TRBV4-2	TRBD2	NA	TRBJ2-1	TGTGCCAGCAGCCGGGATAGCGGGAGAAATGAGCAGTTCTTC	CASSRDSGRNEQFF
TRBV19	TRBD1	NA	TRBJ1-2	TGTGCCAGTAGTTCGGGACAGGGTCTTGACTATGGCTACACCTTC	CASSSGQGLDYGYTF
TRBV6-2/TRBV6-3	TRBD1	NA	TRBJ1-1	TGTGCCAGCAGTATCCACACAGGGGGCCCTGAAGCTTTCTTT	CASSIHTGGPEAFF
TRBV5-6	TRBD1	NA	TRBJ2-5	TGTGCCAGCAGCTTGACAGGGGAAGAGACCCAGTACTTC	CASSLTGEETQYF
TRBV5-6	NA	NA	TRBJ2-5	TGTGCCAGCAGGAGGACAGTTCAAGAGACCCAGTACTTC	CASRRTVQETQYF
TRBV14	NA	NA	TRBJ1-2	TGTGCCAGCAGCCATCGAGTCGTAGATGGCTACACCTTC	CASSHRVVDGYTF
TRBV7-9	NA	NA	TRBJ1-3	TGTGCCAGCAGCTCGGGGAACACCATATATTTT	CASSSGNTIYF
TRBV6-5	NA	NA	TRBJ1-1	TGTGCCAGCAGTTACTACAGTGCAACTTCCAACACTGAAGCTTTCTTT	CASSYYSATSNTEAFF
TRBV11-1	TRBD1	NA	TRBJ2-1	TGTGCCAGCAGCTACGACAGGGGAGGTGAGCAGTTCTTC	CASSYDRGGEQFF
TRBV6-5	TRBD1	NA	TRBJ1-4	TGTGCCAGCAGTTACCGGCGAACAGGGGTGCGGGAAAAACTGTTTTTT	CASSYRRTGVREKLFF
TRBV14	TRBD2	NA	TRBJ2-7	TGTGCCAGCAGCCAAGCTCCCCGTTGGGCTAGCGGGAGAGTGGGCGAGCAGTACTTC	CASSQAPRWASGRVGEQYF